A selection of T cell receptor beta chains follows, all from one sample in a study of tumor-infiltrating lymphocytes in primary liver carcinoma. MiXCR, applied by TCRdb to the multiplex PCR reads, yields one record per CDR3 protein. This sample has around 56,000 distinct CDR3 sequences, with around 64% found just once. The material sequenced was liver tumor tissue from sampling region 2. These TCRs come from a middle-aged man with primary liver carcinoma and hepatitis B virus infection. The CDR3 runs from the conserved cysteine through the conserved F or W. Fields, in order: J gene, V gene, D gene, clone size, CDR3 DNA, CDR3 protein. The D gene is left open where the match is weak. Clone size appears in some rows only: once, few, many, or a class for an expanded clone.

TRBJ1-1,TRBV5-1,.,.,TGCGTCAGCAGCTTGGGGGCGGGCGCTGAGGCTTTCTTT,CVSSLGAGAEAFF
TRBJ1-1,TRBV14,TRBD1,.,TGTGCCAGCAGCCCTTCGGACAGGTTGAATGCGGCTTTCTTT,CASSPSDRLNAAFF
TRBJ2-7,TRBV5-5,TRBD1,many,TGTGCCAGCAACTTCCGGGACAGGGGTTACGAGCAGTACTTC,CASNFRDRGYEQYF
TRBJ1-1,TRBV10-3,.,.,TGTGCCGCCAACATGGGGGTGGACACTGAAGCTTTCTTT,CAANMGVDTEAFF
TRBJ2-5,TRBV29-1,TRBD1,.,TGCAGTGTGCCGGTGGGGACAGGGGGCCTAGGAGAGGCCCAGTACTTC,CSVPVGTGGLGEAQYF
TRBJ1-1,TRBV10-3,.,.,TGTGCCATCAGTGAGTCTCCGCCCACTCACGGGGCTGAAGCTTTCTTT,CAISESPPTHGAEAFF
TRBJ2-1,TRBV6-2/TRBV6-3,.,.,TGTGCCATCAGCTACGACAAGCGATGGTTCTTC,CAISYDKRWFF
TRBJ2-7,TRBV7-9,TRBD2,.,TGTGCCAGCAGCAGCGGGACCAGCGGGAACCAGCGTCCCTACGAGCAATACTTC,CASSSGTSGNQRPYEQYF
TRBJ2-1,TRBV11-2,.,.,TGTGTCAGCGGCAGGGCCTACAATGAGCGGTTCTTC,CVSGRAYNERFF
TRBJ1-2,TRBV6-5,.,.,TGTGCCAGCAGTTTCCGAGCGACAGGAGGCAATAACTATCGCTACACCTTC,CASSFRATGGNNYRYTF
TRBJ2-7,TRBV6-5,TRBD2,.,TGTGCTAGCAGTTATCGGGCTAGCGGGGGCTACAAGCAGTACTTC,CASSYRASGGYKQYF
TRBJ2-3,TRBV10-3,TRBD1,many,TGTGCCATCAGTCCGGGACAGGGGGGAACAGATACGCAGTATTTT,CAISPGQGGTDTQYF
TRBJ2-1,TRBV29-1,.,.,TGCAGCGTTGAGGGCAGCCCTGAAAGTGAGCAGTCATTC,CSVEGSPESEQSF